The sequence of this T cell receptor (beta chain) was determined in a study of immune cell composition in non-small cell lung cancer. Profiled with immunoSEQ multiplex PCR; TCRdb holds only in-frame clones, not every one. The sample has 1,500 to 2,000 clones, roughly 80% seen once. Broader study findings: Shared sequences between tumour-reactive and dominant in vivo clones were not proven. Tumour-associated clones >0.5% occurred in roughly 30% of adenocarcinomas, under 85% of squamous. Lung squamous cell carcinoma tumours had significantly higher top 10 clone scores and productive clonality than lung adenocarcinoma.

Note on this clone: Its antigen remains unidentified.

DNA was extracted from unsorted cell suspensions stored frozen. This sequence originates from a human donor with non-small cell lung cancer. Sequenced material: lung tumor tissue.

The CDR3 region is CASAKSGGRDNEQFF. The CDR3 nucleotides read TGTGCCAGCGCCAAATCGGGAGGCCGGGACAATGAGCAGTTCTTC. This chain connects TRBV27 to TRBJ2-1; 7 bases line up with TRBD2. The germline CDR1 and CDR2 sequences are MNHEY and SMNVEV (reference sequence). V dropped 8 bases and J dropped 5; count of bases not matched to a gene: 12. The CDR3 is 15 residues long.